This T cell receptor (beta chain) was captured by sequencing in a study of blood T cell repertoires in COVID-19. The CDR3 contains 14 residues. From germline, CDR1 is MRHNA and CDR2 SNTAGT. The germline V and J ends were trimmed by 4 bases and 0 bases, with 6 bases remaining between them. Assay used: immunoSEQ multiplex PCR; TCRdb lists only in-frame clones, some missing. Of under 120,000 clones listed, 85% to 90% are singletons. The receptor was isolated from a woman of 80 years or more with acute or convalescent COVID-19. The material sequenced was peripheral blood. The rearrangement uses TRBV6-4 and TRBJ2-2; possibly TRBD2 for D (5 bases). The CDR3 loop is CASSAEANTGELFF. The CDR3 DNA follows: TGTGCCAGCAGTGCGGAGGCGAACACCGGGGAGCTGTTTTTT.